Listed here are 8 T cell receptor beta chains from one sample, sequenced in a study of blood T cells in healthy people across ages. A second roughly 7 to 12 cycle PCR used barcoded and J-beta primers. TCRdb re-called the 5' RACE reads through MiXCR, storing one row per CDR3 protein. The sample holds 910,000 or so distinct CDR3 sequences, roughly 47% seen once. Specimen: blood. The receptors were gathered from a woman aged 55-69 years in good health.

The chain links TRBV9 to TRBJ2-7, with D possibly TRBD2 on 5 matching bases. CDR1 SGDLS and CDR2 YYNGEE come from the germline V gene. V was cut by 2 bases and J by 0 bases, with 9 bases left in between. This CDR3 contains 14 residues. The CDR3 region is CASSVSVISYEQYF. The CDR3 nucleotides read TGTGCCAGCAGCGTTAGCGTGATCTCCTACGAGCAGTACTTC.

This chain joins TRBV27 and TRBJ2-4; TRBD1 is a possible D gene (6 bases). From germline, CDR1 is MNHEY and CDR2 SMNVEV (reference sequence). The CDR3 spans 14 residues. The ends were cut back, 7 bases at V and 1 base at J, with 11 bases in the middle. In nucleotides, the CDR3 is TGTGCCAGCATTTCAGGGGCGGCCAAAAACATTCAGTACTTC. It translates to CASISGAAKNIQYF.

The chain carries TRBV10-3 and TRBJ1-2; D may be TRBD1 (6 bases). CDR3 length equals 13 residues. Germline CDR1 ENHRY, CDR2 SYGVKD. Trimming took 6 bases from V and 3 from J, leaving 11 bases between them. CDR3 nucleotide sequence: TGTGCCATCAGCGGAGGGGGTGACTATGGCTACACCTTC. Amino acid sequence: CAISGGGDYGYTF.

The V and J genes are TRBV11-2 and TRBJ2-7; 10 bases match TRBD2. CDR3 size: 15 residues. Germline-derived CDR1 and CDR2 are SGHAT and FQNNGV. V lost 3 bases, J lost 2 bases, and 4 bases stayed unmatched. Here the CDR3 reads CASSFLLAGPYEQYF. DNA of the CDR3: TGTGCCAGCAGCTTTTTACTAGCGGGGCCCTACGAGCAGTACTTC.

This clonotype was detected many times. The chain couples TRBV7-9 to TRBJ2-7, with D maybe TRBD2 (7 bases). Germline V gives CDR1 SEHNR, CDR2 FQNEAQ (reference sequence). Trimming took off 8 bases at V and 7 bases at J, with 15 bases between the two ends. The CDR3 runs to 12 residues. CDR3 DNA sequence: TGTGCCAGCGGGGAGGGGGGTTTAGAGCAGTACTTC. It is translated as CASGEGGLEQYF.

The rearrangement links TRBV21-1 to TRBJ2-7; the D call TRBD2 from the table was never checked on the DNA. TRBV21-1 is designated a pseudogene. This CDR3 is built from 16 residues. The DNA of the CDR3 is TGTGCCAGCAACCGCTTGCGGGGCAGGAGCTCCTACGAGCAGTACTTC. Translated, it gives CASNRLRGRSSYEQYF.

The chain combines TRBV7-2 with TRBJ1-6; D unresolved. The CDR3 totals 15 residues. Germline V lookup: CDR1 SGHTA, CDR2 FQGNSA. Trimming removed 5 bases at V and 9 bases at J, with 17 bases between. CDR3 coding DNA: TGTGCCAGCAGCACCCGATCCGAAGGAAGTTCACCCCTCCACTTT. Encoded protein: CASSTRSEGSSPLHF.

CDR3 in amino acids: CASSAGTGLVRTDTQYF. In DNA form, the CDR3 reads TGTGCCAGCAGCGCAGGGACAGGCCTGGTTAGGACAGATACGCAGTATTTT. V usage is TRBV9 and J usage is TRBJ2-3; 8 bases map to TRBD1. The CDR3 spans 17 residues. V lost 3 bases, J lost 3 bases, and 12 bases stayed unmatched. Looked up from germline, CDR1 is SGDLS and CDR2 is YYNGEE.